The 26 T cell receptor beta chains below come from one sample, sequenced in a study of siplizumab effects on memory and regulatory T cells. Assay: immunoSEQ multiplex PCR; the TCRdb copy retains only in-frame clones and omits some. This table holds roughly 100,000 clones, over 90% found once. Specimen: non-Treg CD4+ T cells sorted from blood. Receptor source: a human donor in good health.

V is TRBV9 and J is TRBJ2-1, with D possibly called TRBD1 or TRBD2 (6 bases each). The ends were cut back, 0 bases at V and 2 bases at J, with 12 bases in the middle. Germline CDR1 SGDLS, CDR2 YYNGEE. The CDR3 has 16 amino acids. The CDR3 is CASSVDGGQTYNEQFF. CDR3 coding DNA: TGTGCCAGCAGCGTAGATGGGGGGCAGACCTACAATGAGCAGTTCTTC. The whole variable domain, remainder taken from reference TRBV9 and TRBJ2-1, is DSGVTQTPKHLITATGQRVTLRCSPRSGDLSVYWYQQSLDQGLQFLIQYYNGEERAKGNILERFSAQQFPDLHSELNLSSLELGDSALYFCASSVDGGQTYNEQFFGPGTRLTVL.

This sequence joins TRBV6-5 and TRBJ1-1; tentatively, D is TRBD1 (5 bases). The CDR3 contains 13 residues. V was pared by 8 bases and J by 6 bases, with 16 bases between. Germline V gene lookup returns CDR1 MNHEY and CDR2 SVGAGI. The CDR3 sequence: CASHRGAVAEAFF. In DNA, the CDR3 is TGTGCCAGCCATCGCGGGGCGGTTGCTGAAGCTTTCTTT.

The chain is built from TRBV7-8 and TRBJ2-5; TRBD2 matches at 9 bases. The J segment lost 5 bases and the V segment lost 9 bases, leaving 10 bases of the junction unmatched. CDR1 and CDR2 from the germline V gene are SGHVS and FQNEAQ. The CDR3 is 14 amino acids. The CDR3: CASRRREGLETQYF. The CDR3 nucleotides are TGTGCCAGTCGTCGGCGGGAGGGCCTTGAGACCCAGTACTTC.

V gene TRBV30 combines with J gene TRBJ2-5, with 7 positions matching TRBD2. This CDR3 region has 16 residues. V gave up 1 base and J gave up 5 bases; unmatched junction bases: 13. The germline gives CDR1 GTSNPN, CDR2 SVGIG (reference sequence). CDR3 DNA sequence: TGTGCCTGGAGTGCCGTAGCGGGTGCCTGGGGGGAGACCCAGTACTTC. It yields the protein CAWSAVAGAWGETQYF.

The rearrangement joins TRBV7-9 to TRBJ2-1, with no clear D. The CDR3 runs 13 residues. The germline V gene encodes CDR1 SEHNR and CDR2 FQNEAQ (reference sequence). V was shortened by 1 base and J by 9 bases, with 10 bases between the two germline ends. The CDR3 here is CASSLDPNSEQFF. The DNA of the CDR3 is TGTGCCAGCAGCTTAGACCCAAACTCTGAGCAGTTCTTC.

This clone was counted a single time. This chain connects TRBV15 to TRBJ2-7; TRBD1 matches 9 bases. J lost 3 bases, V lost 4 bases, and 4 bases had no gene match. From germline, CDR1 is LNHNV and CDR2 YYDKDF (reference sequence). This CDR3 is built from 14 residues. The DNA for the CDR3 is TGTGCCACCAGCACCGGGACAGGGAACTACGAGCAGTACTTC. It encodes CATSTGTGNYEQYF.

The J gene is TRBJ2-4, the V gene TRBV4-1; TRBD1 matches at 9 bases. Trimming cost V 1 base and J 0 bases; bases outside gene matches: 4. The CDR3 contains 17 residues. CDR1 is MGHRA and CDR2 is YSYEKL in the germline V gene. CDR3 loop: CASSQVDRGLAKNIQYF. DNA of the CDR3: TGCGCCAGCAGCCAAGTGGACAGGGGACTAGCCAAAAACATTCAGTACTTC.

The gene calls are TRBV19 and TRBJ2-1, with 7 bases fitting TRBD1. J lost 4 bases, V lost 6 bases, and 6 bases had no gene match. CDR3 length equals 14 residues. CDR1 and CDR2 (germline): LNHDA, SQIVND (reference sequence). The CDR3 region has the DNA TGTGCCAGTAGACCCCCGGGACAGTACAATGAGCAGTTCTTC. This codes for CASRPPGQYNEQFF.

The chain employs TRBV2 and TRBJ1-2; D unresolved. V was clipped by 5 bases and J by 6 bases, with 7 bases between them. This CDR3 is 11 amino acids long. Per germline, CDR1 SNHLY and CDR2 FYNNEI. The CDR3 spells CASSRVDGYTF. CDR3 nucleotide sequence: TGTGCCAGCAGTCGGGTTGATGGCTACACCTTC.

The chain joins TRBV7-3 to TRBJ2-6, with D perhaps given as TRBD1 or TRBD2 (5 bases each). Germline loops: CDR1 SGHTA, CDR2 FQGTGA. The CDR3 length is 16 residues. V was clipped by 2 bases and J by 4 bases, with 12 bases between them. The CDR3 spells CASSLLGAGGANVLTF. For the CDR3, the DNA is TGTGCCAGCAGCTTACTAGGGGCGGGCGGGGCCAACGTCCTGACTTTC.

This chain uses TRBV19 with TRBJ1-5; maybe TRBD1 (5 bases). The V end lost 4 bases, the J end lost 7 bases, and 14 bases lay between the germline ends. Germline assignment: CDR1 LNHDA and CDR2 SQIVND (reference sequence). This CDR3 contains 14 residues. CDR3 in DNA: TGTGCCAGTAGTAGGGGGACGGGAGGCCAGCCCCAGCATTTT. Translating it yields CASSRGTGGQPQHF.

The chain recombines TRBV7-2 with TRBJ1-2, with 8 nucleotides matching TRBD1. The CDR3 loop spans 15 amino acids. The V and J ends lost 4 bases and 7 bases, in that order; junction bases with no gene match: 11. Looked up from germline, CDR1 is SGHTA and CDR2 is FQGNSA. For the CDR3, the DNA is TGTGCCAGCAGCTCTGGCTGGACAGGGCGAGGTGGCTACACCTTC. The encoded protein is CASSSGWTGRGGYTF.

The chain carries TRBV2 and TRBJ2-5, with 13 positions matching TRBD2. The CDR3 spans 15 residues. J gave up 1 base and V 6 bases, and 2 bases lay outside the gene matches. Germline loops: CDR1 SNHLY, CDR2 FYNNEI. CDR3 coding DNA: TGTGCCAGCAGCGGGACTAGCGGGATCCAAGAGACCCAGTACTTC. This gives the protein CASSGTSGIQETQYF.

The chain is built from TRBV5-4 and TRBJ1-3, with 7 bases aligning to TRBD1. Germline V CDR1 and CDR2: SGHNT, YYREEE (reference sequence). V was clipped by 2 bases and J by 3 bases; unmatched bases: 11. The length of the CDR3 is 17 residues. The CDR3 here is CASSLLTGARSGNTIYF. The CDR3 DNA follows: TGTGCCAGCAGCTTACTCACAGGGGCAAGGAGTGGAAACACCATATATTTT.

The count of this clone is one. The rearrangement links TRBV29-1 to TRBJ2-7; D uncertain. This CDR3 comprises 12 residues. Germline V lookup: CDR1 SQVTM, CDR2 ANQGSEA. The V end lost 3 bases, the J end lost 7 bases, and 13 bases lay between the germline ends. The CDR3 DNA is TGCAGCGTTGACGTGACTGCTGAGGAGCAGTACTTC. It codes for CSVDVTAEEQYF.

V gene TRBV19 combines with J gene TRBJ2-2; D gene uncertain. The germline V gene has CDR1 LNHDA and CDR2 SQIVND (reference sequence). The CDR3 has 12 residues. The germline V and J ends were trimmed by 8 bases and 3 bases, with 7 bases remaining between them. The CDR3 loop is CASGGYTGELFF. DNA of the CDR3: TGTGCCAGTGGTGGATACACCGGGGAGCTGTTTTTT. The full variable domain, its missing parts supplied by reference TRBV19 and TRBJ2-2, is DGGITQSPKYLFRKEGQNVTLSCEQNLNHDAMYWYRQDPGQGLRLIYYSQIVNDFQKGDIAEGYSVSREKKESFPLTVTSAQKNPTAFYLCASGGYTGELFFGEGSRLTVL.

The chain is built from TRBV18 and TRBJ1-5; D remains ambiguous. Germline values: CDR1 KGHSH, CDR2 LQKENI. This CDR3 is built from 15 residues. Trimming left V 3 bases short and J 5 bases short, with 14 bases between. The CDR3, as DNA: TGTGCCAGCTCACCGGGATTCGGGATCGATCAGCCCCAGCATTTT. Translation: CASSPGFGIDQPQHF.

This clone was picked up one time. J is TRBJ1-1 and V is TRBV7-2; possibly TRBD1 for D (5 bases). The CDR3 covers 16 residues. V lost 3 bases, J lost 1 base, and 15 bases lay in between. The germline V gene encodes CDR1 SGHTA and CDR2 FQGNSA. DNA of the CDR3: TGTGCCAGCAGCTTTTCTTCTGGCAGGGCGAACACTGAAGCTTTCTTT. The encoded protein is CASSFSSGRANTEAFF.

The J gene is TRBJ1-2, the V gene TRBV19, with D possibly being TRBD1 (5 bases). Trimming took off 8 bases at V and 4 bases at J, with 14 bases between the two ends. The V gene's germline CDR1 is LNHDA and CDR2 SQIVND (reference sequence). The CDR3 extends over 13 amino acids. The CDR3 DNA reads TGTGCCAGTGAGACCCAGGGCATCTATGGCTACACCTTC. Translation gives CASETQGIYGYTF.

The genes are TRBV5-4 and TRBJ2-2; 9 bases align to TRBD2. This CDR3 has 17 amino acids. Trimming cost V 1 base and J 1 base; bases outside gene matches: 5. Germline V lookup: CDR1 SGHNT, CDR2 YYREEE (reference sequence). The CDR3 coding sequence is TGTGCCAGCAGCTTGTTTCTAGCGGGGCTGAACACCGGGGAGCTGTTTTTT. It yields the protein CASSLFLAGLNTGELFF.

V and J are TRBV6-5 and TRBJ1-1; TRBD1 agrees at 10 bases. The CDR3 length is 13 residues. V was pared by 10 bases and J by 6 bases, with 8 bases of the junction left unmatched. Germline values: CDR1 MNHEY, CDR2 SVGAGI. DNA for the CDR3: TGTGCCACCGAGGACAGGGGGTGGTCTGAAGCTTTCTTT. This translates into CATEDRGWSEAFF.

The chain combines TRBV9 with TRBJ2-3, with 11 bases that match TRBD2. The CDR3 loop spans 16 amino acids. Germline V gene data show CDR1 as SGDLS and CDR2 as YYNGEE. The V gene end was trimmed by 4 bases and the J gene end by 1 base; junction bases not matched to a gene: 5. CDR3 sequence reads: CASSTLAGGRTDTQYF. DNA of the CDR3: TGTGCCAGCAGCACCCTAGCGGGGGGACGCACAGATACGCAGTATTTT.

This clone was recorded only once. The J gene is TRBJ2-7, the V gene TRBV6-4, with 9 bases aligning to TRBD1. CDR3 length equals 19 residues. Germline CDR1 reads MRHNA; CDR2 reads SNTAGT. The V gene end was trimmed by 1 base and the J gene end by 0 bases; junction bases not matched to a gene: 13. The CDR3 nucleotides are TGTGCCAGCAGTGACTTAACATACGAGGGACAGGGTAGCTCCTACGAGCAGTACTTC. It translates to CASSDLTYEGQGSSYEQYF.

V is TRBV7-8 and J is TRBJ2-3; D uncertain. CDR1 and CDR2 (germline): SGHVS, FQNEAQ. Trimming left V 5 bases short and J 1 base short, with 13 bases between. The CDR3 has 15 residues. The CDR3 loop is CASSQSRLRTDTQYF. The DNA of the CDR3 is TGTGCCAGCAGCCAAAGTCGGCTTCGCACAGATACGCAGTATTTT.

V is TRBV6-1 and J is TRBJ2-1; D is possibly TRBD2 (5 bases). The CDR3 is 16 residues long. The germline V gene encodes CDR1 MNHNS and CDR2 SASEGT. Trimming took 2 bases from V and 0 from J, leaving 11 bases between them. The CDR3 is CASSEFLGSSYNEQFF. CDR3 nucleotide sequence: TGTGCCAGCAGTGAATTTCTTGGGAGCTCCTACAATGAGCAGTTCTTC.

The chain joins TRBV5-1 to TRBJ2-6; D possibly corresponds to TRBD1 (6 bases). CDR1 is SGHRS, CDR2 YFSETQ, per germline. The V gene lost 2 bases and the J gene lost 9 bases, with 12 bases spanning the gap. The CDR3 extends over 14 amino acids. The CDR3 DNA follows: TGCGCCAGCAGCTTATCTACAGGGTTCAACGTCCTGACTTTC. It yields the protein CASSLSTGFNVLTF. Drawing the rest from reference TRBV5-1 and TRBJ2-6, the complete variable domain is KAGVTQTPRYLIKTRGQQVTLSCSPISGHRSVSWYQQTPGQGLQFLFEYFSETQRNKGNFPGRFSGRQFSNSRSEMNVSTLELGDSALYLCASSLSTGFNVLTFGAGSRLTVL.